The present entry profiles one T cell receptor (beta chain) with its context. Authors' analysis steps: Amplification of reference gene primers was used by the study to estimate nucleated cell counts. The repertoire was sequenced with immunoSEQ multiplex PCR; TCRdb's copy has only in-frame clones and lacks some. For V, J and clone size, that table is used; D and trimming come from the DNA. Of 100,000 to 150,000 clones detected, 69% appear once; the ten largest clones hold 2% to 2.5%. The trim removed 0 bases at V and 6 bases at J, leaving 4 bases unmatched. Germline V gene data show CDR1 as SGHRS and CDR2 as YFSETQ. The CDR3 contains 14 residues. The data originate from a study of blood T cell repertoires in COVID-19. Study information: The study drew acute and convalescent COVID-19 samples from the United States, Italy and Spain. The cDNA or gDNA used as material had been derived from T cells, B-cell-depleted T cells, or PBMCs.

The source material was peripheral blood. The sequence was obtained from an older woman with acute or convalescent COVID-19. V gene TRBV5-1 combines with J gene TRBJ2-7, with TRBD2 matching over 9 bases. The CDR3 spells CASSLARGGFEQYF. In DNA, the CDR3 is TGCGCCAGCAGCTTGGCGCGGGGGGGCTTCGAGCAGTACTTC. Full variable domain (remainder filled in from reference TRBV5-1 and TRBJ2-7): KAGVTQTPRYLIKTRGQQVTLSCSPISGHRSVSWYQQTPGQGLQFLFEYFSETQRNKGNFPGRFSGRQFSNSRSEMNVSTLELGDSALYLCASSLARGGFEQYFGPGTRLTVT.